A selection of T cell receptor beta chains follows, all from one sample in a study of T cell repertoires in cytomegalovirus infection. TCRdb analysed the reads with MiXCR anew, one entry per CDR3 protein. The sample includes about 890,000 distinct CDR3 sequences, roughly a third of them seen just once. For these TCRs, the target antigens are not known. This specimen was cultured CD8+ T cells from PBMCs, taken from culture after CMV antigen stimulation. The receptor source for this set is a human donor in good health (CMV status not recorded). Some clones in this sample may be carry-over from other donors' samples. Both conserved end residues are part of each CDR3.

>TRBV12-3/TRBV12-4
CASSRRPGSSGANVLTF
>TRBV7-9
CASSVSGTDYGYTF
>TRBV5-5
CASTYGVIEGSYGYTF
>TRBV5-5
CASSLARLSTDTQYF
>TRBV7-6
CASSFEGISSYNEQFF
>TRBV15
CATSSGKDGGTEAFF
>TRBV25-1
CASSEANEKLFF
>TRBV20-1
CSASDVEGYEQYF
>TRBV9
CASSVGDRVPPLHF
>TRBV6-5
CASSYTDRSEAFF
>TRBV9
CASSGSGGASTDTQYF
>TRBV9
CSSSEWTDKNIQYF
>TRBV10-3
CAIRGTGDNSPLHF
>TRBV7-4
CASSLTRGRGSEKLFF
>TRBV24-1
CATSDGPYSNQPQHF
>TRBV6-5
CASNPRGGRRAYYGYTF
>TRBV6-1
CASAEGAGAQETQYF
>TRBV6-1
CASEEEGVRTDTQYF
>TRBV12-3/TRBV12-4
CASSTTGGSTDTQYF
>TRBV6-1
CASSADGFYEQYF
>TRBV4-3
CASSFTTNTGELFF
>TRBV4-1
CASSQGPGGYEQYF